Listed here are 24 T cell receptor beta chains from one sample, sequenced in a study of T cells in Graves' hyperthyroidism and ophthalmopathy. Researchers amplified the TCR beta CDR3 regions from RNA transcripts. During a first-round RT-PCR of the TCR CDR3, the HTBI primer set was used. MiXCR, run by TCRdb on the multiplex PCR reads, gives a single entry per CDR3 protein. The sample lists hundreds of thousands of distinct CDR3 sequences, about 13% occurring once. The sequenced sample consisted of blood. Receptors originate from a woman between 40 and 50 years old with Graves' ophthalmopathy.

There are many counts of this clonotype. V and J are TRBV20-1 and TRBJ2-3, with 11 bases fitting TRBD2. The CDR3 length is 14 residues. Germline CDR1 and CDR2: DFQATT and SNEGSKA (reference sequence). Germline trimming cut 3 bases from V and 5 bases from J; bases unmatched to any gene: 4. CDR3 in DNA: TGCAGTGCTAGTAGCGGGAGGGCCCAAGATACGCAGTATTTT. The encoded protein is CSASSGRAQDTQYF.

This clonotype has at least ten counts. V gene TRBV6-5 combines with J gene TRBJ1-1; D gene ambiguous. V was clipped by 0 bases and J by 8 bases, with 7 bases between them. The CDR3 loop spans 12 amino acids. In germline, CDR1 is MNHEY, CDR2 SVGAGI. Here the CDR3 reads CASSYSAREAFF. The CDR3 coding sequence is TGTGCCAGCAGTTACTCCGCGCGGGAAGCTTTCTTT.

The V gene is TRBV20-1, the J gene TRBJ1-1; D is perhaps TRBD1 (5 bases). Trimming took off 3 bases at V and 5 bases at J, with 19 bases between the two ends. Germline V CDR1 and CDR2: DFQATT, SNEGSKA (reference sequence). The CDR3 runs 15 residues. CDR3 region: CSASISGKGWTEAFF. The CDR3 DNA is TGCAGTGCTAGTATTAGTGGAAAGGGGTGGACTGAAGCTTTCTTT.

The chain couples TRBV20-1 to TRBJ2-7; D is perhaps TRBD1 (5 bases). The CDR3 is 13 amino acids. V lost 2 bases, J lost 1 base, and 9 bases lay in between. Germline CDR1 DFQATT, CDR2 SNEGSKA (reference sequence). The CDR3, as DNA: TGCAGTGCTAGAACTACAGGTTCCTACGAGCAGTACTTC. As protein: CSARTTGSYEQYF.

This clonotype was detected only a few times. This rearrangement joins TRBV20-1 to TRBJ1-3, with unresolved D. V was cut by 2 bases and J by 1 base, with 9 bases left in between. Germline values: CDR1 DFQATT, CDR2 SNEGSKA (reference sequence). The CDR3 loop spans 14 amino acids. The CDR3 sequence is CSARSGTSGNTIYF. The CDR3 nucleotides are TGCAGTGCTAGATCCGGTACGTCTGGAAACACCATATATTTT.

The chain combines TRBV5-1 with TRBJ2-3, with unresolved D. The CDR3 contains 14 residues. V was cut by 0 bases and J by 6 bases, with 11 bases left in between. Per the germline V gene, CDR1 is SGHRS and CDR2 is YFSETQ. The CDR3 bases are TGCGCCAGCAGCTTGGGAGGCCCTCCCGATACGCAGTATTTT. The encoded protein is CASSLGGPPDTQYF. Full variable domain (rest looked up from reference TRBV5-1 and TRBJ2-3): KAGVTQTPRYLIKTRGQQVTLSCSPISGHRSVSWYQQTPGQGLQFLFEYFSETQRNKGNFPGRFSGRQFSNSRSEMNVSTLELGDSALYLCASSLGGPPDTQYFGPGTRLTVL.

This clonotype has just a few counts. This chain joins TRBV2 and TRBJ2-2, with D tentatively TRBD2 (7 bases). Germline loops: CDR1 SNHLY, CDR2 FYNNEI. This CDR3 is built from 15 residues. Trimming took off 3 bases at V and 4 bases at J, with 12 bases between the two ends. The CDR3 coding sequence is TGTGCCAGCAGTGAGATAGGGGGGGGCACCGGGGAGCTGTTTTTT. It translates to CASSEIGGGTGELFF.

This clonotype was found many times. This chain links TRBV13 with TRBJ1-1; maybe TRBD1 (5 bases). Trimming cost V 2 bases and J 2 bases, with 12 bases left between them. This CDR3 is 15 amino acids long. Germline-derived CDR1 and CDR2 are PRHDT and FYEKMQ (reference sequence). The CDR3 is CASSLPDRPNTEAFF. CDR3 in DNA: TGTGCCAGCAGCTTACCCGACAGACCCAACACTGAAGCTTTCTTT. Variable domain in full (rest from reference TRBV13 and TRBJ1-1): AAGVIQSPRHLIKEKRETATLKCYPIPRHDTVYWYQQGPGQDPQFLISFYEKMQSDKGSIPDRFSAQQFSDYHSELNMSSLELGDSALYFCASSLPDRPNTEAFFGQGTRLTVV.

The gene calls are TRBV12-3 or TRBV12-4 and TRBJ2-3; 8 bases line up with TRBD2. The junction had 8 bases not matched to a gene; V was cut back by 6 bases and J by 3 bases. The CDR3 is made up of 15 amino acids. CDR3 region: CASRVTSGGTDTQYF. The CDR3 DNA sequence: TGTGCCAGCAGGGTCACTAGCGGAGGTACAGATACGCAGTATTTT.

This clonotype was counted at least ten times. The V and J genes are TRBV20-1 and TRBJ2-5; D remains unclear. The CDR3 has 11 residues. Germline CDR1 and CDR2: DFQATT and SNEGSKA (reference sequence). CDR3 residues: CSGDKQETQYF. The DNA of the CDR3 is TGCAGCGGTGACAAGCAAGAGACCCAGTACTTC.

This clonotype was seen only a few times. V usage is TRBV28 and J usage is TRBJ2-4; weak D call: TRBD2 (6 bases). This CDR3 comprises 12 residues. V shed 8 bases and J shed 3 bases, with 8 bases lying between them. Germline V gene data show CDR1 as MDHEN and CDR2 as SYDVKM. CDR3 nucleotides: TGTGCCAGCCAGGAGGGCAAAAACATTCAGTACTTC. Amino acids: CASQEGKNIQYF. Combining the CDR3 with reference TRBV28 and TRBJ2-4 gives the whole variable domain DVKVTQSSRYLVKRTGEKVFLECVQDMDHENMFWYRQDPGLGLRLIYFSYDVKMKEKGDIPEGYSVSREKKERFSLILESASTNQTSMYLCASQEGKNIQYFGAGTRLSVL.

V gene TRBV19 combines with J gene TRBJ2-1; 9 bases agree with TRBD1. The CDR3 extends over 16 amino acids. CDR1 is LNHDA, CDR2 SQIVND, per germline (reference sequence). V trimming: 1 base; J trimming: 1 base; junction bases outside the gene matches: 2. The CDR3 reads CASSIGGQGSYNEQFF. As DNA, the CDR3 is TGTGCCAGTAGTATAGGGGGACAGGGTTCCTACAATGAGCAGTTCTTC.

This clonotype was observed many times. The CDR3 protein is CASSLPKLGWTGDHEQYF. The CDR3 bases are TGTGCCAGCAGTTTACCCAAACTCGGGTGGACAGGGGACCACGAGCAGTACTTC. The chain has TRBV28 and TRBJ2-7; TRBD1 agrees at 9 bases. This CDR3 comprises 18 residues. V gave up 2 bases and J gave up 5 bases; unmatched junction bases: 16. Germline CDR1 MDHEN, CDR2 SYDVKM.

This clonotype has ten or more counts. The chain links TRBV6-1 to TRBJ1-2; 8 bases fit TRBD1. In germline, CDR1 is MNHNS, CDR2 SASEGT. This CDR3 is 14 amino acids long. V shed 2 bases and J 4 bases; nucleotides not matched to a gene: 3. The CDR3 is CASSEQGASYGYTF. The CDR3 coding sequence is TGTGCCAGCAGTGAACAGGGGGCATCCTATGGCTACACCTTC.

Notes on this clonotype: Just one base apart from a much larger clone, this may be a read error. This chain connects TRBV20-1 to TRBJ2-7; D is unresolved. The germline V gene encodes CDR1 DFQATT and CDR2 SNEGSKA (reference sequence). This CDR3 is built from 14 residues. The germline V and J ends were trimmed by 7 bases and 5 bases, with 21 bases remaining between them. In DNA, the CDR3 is TGCAGTGTCATTCACACCTCTAGAAGCGACGAGCAGTACTTC. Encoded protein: CSVIHTSRSDEQYF.

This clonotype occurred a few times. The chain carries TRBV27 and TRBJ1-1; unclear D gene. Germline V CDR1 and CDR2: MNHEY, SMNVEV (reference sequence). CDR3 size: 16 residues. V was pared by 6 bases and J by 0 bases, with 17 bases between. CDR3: CASSPGRGTLNTEAFF. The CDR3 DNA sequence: TGTGCCAGCAGCCCCGGGCGGGGAACCTTGAACACTGAAGCTTTCTTT.

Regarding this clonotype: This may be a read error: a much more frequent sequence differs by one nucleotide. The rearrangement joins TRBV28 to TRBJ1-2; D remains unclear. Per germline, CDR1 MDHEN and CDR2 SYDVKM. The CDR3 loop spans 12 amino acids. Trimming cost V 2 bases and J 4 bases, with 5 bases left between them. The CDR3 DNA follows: TGTGCCAGCAGTTTACGACGCTATGGCTACACCTTC. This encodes CASSLRRYGYTF.

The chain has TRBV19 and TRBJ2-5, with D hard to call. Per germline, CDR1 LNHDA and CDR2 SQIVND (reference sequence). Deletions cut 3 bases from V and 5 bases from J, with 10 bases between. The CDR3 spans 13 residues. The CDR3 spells CASSMMGWETQYF. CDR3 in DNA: TGTGCCAGTAGTATGATGGGCTGGGAGACCCAGTACTTC.

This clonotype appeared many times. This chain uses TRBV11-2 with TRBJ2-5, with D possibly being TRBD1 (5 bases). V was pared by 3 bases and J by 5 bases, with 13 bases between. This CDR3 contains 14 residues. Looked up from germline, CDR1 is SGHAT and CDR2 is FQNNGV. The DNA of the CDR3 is TGTGCCAGCAGCTTTACCAGGGTGGTCGAGACCCAGTACTTC. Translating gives CASSFTRVVETQYF.

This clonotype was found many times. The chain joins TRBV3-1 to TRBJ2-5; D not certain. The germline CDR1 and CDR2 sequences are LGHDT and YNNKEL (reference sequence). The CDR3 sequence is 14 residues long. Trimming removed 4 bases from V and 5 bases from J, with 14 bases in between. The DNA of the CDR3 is TGTGCCAGCAGCCCCAGACACCAGGCGGAGACCCAGTACTTC. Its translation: CASSPRHQAETQYF.

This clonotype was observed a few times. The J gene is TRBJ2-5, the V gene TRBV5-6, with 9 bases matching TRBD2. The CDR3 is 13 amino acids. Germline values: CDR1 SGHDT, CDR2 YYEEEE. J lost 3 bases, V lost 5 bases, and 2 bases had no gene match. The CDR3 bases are TGTGCCAGCAGTAAGCGGGAGGAAGAGACCCAGTACTTC. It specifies CASSKREEETQYF. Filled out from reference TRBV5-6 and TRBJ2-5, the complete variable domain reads DAGVTQSPTHLIKTRGQQVTLRCSPKSGHDTVSWYQQALGQGPQFIFQYYEEEERQRGNFPDRFSGHQFPNYSSELNVNALLLGDSALYLCASSKREEETQYFGPGTRLLVL.

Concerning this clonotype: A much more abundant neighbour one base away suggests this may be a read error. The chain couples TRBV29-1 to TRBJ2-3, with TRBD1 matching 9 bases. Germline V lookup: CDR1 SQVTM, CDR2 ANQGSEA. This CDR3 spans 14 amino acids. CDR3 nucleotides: TGCAGCGTTGTTACAGGGGGCTGGACAGATTCGCAGTATTTT. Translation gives CSVVTGGWTDSQYF.

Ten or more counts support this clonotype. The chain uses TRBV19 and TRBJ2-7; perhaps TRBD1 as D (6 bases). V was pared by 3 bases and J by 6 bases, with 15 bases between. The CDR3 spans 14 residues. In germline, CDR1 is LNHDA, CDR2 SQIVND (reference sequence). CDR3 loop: CASSIPGQTTEQYF. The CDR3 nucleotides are TGTGCCAGTAGTATCCCGGGACAAACGACCGAGCAGTACTTC.

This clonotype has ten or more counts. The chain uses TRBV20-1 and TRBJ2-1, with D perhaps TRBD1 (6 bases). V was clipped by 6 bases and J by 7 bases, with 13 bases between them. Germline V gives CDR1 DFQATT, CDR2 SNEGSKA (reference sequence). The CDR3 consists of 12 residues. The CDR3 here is CSARTERNEQFF. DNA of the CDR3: TGCAGTGCAAGGACAGAGAGAAATGAGCAGTTCTTC.